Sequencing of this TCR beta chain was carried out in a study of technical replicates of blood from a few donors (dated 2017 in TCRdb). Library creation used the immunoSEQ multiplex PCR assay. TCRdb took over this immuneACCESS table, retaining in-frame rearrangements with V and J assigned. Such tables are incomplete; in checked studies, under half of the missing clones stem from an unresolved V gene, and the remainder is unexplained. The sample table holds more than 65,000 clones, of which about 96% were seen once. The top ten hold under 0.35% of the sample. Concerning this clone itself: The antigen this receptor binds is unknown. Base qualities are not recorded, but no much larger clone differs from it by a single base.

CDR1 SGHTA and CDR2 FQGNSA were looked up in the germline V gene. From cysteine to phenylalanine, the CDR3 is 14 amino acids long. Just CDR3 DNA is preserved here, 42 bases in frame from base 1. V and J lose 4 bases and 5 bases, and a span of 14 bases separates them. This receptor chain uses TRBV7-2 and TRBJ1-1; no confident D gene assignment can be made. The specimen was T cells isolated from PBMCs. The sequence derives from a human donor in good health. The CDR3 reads CASSSEGRVTEAFF. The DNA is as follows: TGTGCCAGCAGCTCAGAGGGTCGGGTTACTGAAGCTTTCTTT.